Presented here are 11 T cell receptor beta chains from one specimen sequenced in a study of healthy donors' naive CD4 and CD8 T cells. A linear amplification protocol produced the TCR libraries from roughly 0.5 ug of total RNA. Each CDR3 protein gets one entry after TCRdb re-called the reads with MiXCR. The data hold around 200,000 distinct CDR3 sequences, with over 60% observed a single time. The sequenced sample was naive CD4+ and CD8+ T cells sorted from blood, pooled from several donors. The receptors were sampled from a pool of human donors in good health; the sample pools cells from several healthy donors.

The genes are TRBV19 and TRBJ1-5; D uncertain. Trimming cost V 3 bases and J 1 base, with 4 bases left between them. The CDR3 length is 13 residues. Germline lookup yields CDR1 LNHDA and CDR2 SQIVND (reference sequence). The CDR3 reads CASSMSSNQPQHF. CDR3 coding DNA: TGTGCCAGTAGTATGTCCAGCAATCAGCCCCAGCATTTT.

This clonotype was detected only a few times. The V gene is TRBV29-1, the J gene TRBJ2-3; D possibly matches TRBD1 or TRBD2 (5 bases each). This CDR3 comprises 13 residues. The V end lost 5 bases, the J end lost 8 bases, and 17 bases lay between the germline ends. The germline CDR1 and CDR2 sequences are SQVTM and ANQGSEA. The CDR3 bases are TGCAGCGTTCGACTACTAGGGCAGGGTACGCAGTATTTT. It is translated as CSVRLLGQGTQYF.

This sequence joins TRBV5-1 and TRBJ2-7, with TRBD1 matching over 9 bases. Losses at the gene ends were 4 bases for V and 6 bases for J; bases not matched to a gene: 8. CDR3 size: 14 residues. Germline CDR1 SGHRS, CDR2 YFSETQ. This chain's CDR3 is CASSPRMGQGEQYF. The CDR3 coding sequence is TGCGCCAGCAGCCCACGGATGGGACAGGGCGAGCAGTACTTC.

The CDR3 here is CASSQGAGQGIYEQYF. The CDR3 DNA follows: TGTGCCAGCAGCCAAGGGGCCGGACAGGGGATCTACGAGCAGTACTTC. The V gene is TRBV4-2, the J gene TRBJ2-7, with 9 bases matching TRBD1. Germline CDR1 is LGHNA and CDR2 is YNFKEQ. Trimming at V came to 1 base and at J to 3 bases, leaving 7 bases not matched to a gene. The CDR3 covers 16 residues.

The gene calls are TRBV29-1 and TRBJ1-2, with unresolved D. The CDR3 extends over 11 amino acids. Looked up from germline, CDR1 is SQVTM and CDR2 is ANQGSEA. Trimming took off 6 bases at V and 0 bases at J, with 5 bases between the two ends. CDR3 in amino acids: CSVVTNYGYTF. The CDR3 DNA sequence: TGCAGCGTCGTCACTAACTATGGCTACACCTTC.

The gene calls are TRBV30 and TRBJ1-1, with D possibly TRBD1 on 5 matching bases. Per the germline V gene, CDR1 is GTSNPN and CDR2 is SVGIG (reference sequence). The germline V and J ends were trimmed by 1 base and 1 base, with 16 bases remaining between them. CDR3 length equals 16 residues. The CDR3 nucleotides read TGTGCCTGGAGTGAGTGGAGGGGATGGACGAACACTGAAGCTTTCTTT. Translating gives CAWSEWRGWTNTEAFF. Using reference TRBV30 and TRBJ1-1 for the parts outside the CDR3, the full variable domain is SQTIHQWPATLVQPVGSPLSLECTVEGTSNPNLYWYRQAAGRGLQLLFYSVGIGQISSEVPQNLSASRPQDRQFILSSKKLLLSDSGFYLCAWSEWRGWTNTEAFFGQGTRLTVV.

The genes are TRBV29-1 and TRBJ1-1, with D unclear. This CDR3 has 13 residues. CDR1 SQVTM and CDR2 ANQGSEA come from the germline V gene. V was cut by 4 bases and J by 0 bases, with 9 bases left in between. The CDR3 reads CSVGGRLNTEAFF. Here the CDR3 DNA reads TGCAGCGTTGGTGGAAGGTTGAACACTGAAGCTTTCTTT.

This rearrangement joins TRBV29-1 to TRBJ2-4; D ambiguous. CDR1 is SQVTM, CDR2 ANQGSEA, per germline. Trimming took off 5 bases at V and 6 bases at J, with 8 bases between the two ends. This CDR3 contains 11 residues. For the CDR3, the DNA is TGCAGCGTTTGGCTGGGAAACATTCAGTACTTC. It yields the protein CSVWLGNIQYF.

V is TRBV12-3 or TRBV12-4 and J is TRBJ1-5; D gene unclear. V was cut by 11 bases and J by 7 bases, with 12 bases left in between. The length of the CDR3 is 11 residues. The CDR3 loop reads CASGIWQPQHF. CDR3 nucleotides: TGTGCCTCGGGGATATGGCAGCCCCAGCATTTT.

V usage is TRBV18 and J usage is TRBJ2-3; no firm D call. CDR1 is KGHSH, CDR2 LQKENI, per germline. V was trimmed by 3 bases and J by 6 bases, leaving 13 bases between them. This CDR3 comprises 14 residues. Here the CDR3 reads CASSPAIREDTQYF. The CDR3 bases are TGTGCCAGCTCACCGGCCATCCGAGAGGATACGCAGTATTTT.

The chain has TRBV4-2 and TRBJ2-4; 8 bases fit TRBD2. Germline trimming cut 3 bases from V and 6 bases from J; bases unmatched to any gene: 10. Germline CDR1 LGHNA, CDR2 YNFKEQ. The CDR3 loop spans 16 amino acids. The CDR3 spells CASSQAGGAWRNIQYF. Written as DNA, the CDR3 is TGTGCCAGCAGCCAGGCGGGGGGCGCCTGGAGAAACATTCAGTACTTC.